This T cell receptor (beta chain) was sequenced during a study of blood T cell repertoires in COVID-19 (dated by TCRdb to 2019 to 2021). Regarding the complete study: Samples covering the acute and convalescent phases of COVID-19 were provided by collaborators in the United States, Italy and Spain. Nearly every sample came with metadata listing a de-identified subject ID, COVID-19 status, age in years and sex. Where available, HLA class I and class II types were obtained from metadata supplied by the sample provider rather than from assay-based typing. The repertoires were made available in a free public database intended to serve as a resource for research on the immune response to SARS-CoV-2. The samples were drawn from two sources: the first 160 participants of the ongoing ImmuneRACE study, and 1,000 to 1,500 subjects contributed by 6 global collaborators. The dataset comprised deeply sampled blood TCRbeta repertoires from subjects exposed to, actively infected with, or recovered from COVID-19. The material from the prospective study consisted of cDNA or gDNA derived from T cells, B-cell-depleted T cells, or PBMCs.

At the junction V is shortened by 7 bases and J by 0 bases; bases outside the gene matches: 8. The CDR3 starts with the cysteine, ends with the phenylalanine, and has 15 residues. CDR3 DNA only is kept here, 45 bases in frame from base 1. CDR1 and CDR2 are drawn from the germline V gene: MNHNS, SASEGT. Note on this clone: The specificity of this receptor is unknown. Base qualities are not recorded, but no much larger clone differs from it by a single base.

The immunoSEQ Assay, a bias-controlled multiplex PCR, was used to amplify TCRbeta CDR3 regions from genomic DNA. For the original study's pipeline: Within the assay, amplification of reference gene primers was used to estimate how many nucleated cells each sample contained. To quantify the absolute abundance of each unique TCRbeta CDR3 rearrangement, sequence reads were collapsed and filtered. For each sample, productive Simpson clonality was calculated as the square root of Simpson's diversity index over productive rearrangements. TCRdb re-hosts the immuneACCESS table, in-frame sequences only. Its copies lack some clones; in the studies checked, an unresolved V gene accounts for under half of them, and the cause for the rest is not known. V and J calls plus clone size are reproduced from that table; the DNA served to infer D and trimming. The sample table lists 250,000 to 300,000 clones, under 90% of them with a count of one. Of the sample, roughly a sixth falls within the top ten clones.

Paper-wide results and their limitations: Clinical and demographic metadata were provided uncurated, with the amount varying by source and participant.

Enrolling through a virtual design, the prospective study's participants ranged in age from roughly 18 to 95 years and lived across approximately 25 United States geographic areas. In the prospective study, participants were assigned to cohorts based on the clinical history participants reported in a screening survey and a study questionnaire. Recovered participants in ImmuneRACE Cohort 3 were defined as having two consecutive negative NP/OP PCR tests, clearance from a healthcare professional, or resolution of symptoms. Each participant in the prospective study had whole blood, serum and a nasopharyngeal or oropharyngeal swab collected by mobile phlebotomists. Over a roughly 2-month period, participants in the prospective study had the option of providing additional blood draws and questionnaires. Blood samples from the prospective study were shipped frozen or at room temperature prior to DNA extraction.

The chain couples TRBV6-1 to TRBJ2-5, with 7 bases matching TRBD1. The sequencing input was PBMCs or T cells enriched from blood (not recorded which). The source of this sequence is a man between 18 and 29 years old who had recovered from COVID-19. The CDR3: CASNGGRGYQETQYF. The DNA sequence follows: TGTGCCAGCAATGGTGGCAGGGGGTACCAAGAGACCCAGTACTTC.